One sample yielded the 5 T cell receptor beta chains listed below, sequenced in a study of blood T cell repertoires in COVID-19. Clones were read by immunoSEQ multiplex PCR, and TCRdb kept only the in-frame ones, dropping some. The data contain 200,000 to 300,000 clones, over 80% of them seen just once; the ten biggest clones take up around 6.8%. The specimen was peripheral blood. Receptor source: a woman aged 60-75 years with active or convalescent COVID-19.

The chain carries TRBV7-9 and TRBJ1-1; no definite D call. CDR1 and CDR2 from the germline V gene are SEHNR and FQNEAQ (reference sequence). Trimming left V 11 bases short and J 4 bases short, with 20 bases between. This CDR3 has 14 residues. The chain's CDR3 is CAETRVPEGTEAFF. The CDR3 nucleotides read TGTGCCGAAACCCGGGTTCCAGAAGGCACTGAAGCTTTCTTT.

This clone was detected only a few times. The V call is TRBV10-3, the J call TRBJ2-7; 10 bases are shared with TRBD1. Trimming at V came to 11 bases and at J to 2 bases, leaving 9 bases not matched to a gene. Germline-derived CDR1 and CDR2 are ENHRY and SYGVKD. The CDR3 spans 14 residues. The CDR3 sequence: CAARGDRGPYEQYV. The CDR3 region has the DNA TGTGCCGCCAGGGGGGACAGGGGTCCCTACGAGCAGTACGTC.

A single count supports this clone. The V call is TRBV10-3, the J call TRBJ2-1; the D gene is possibly TRBD1 (7 bases). With 8 bases removed from V and 12 bases from J, the gap between germline ends came to 23 bases. Germline V CDR1 and CDR2: ENHRY, SYGVKD. This CDR3 region has 14 residues. The CDR3 DNA reads as TGTGCCATCGGGGTTGACCAGGGGGGCAGAGGGCAGTTCTTC. It specifies CAIGVDQGGRGQFF.

The rearrangement links TRBV7-9 to TRBJ2-7; D is unresolved. The V and J ends lost 1 base and 3 bases respectively, with 7 bases between them. CDR3 size: 13 residues. The V gene's germline CDR1 is SEHNR and CDR2 FQNEAQ (reference sequence). DNA of the CDR3: TGTGCCAGCAGCTTAGTGTCTAGCTACGAGCAGTACTTC. Translation gives CASSLVSSYEQYF.

The chain links TRBV10-3 to TRBJ2-2; 11 nucleotides match TRBD2. This CDR3 comprises 15 residues. Germline-derived CDR1 and CDR2 are ENHRY and SYGVKD. V dropped 8 bases and J dropped 3; count of bases not matched to a gene: 5. CDR3 DNA: TGTGCCATCCTTAGCGGGAGGGCCGACACCGGGGAGCTGTTTTTT. It encodes CAILSGRADTGELFF.